Described below is a single T cell receptor (beta chain) sequence and its context. Profiling relied on immunoSEQ multiplex PCR, and the TCRdb table lists in-frame clones only, not all of them. Here the sample spans about 72,000 clones, roughly 88% being singletons. The junction had 5 bases not matched to a gene; V was cut back by 2 bases and J by 6 bases. Germline assignment: CDR1 SGDLS and CDR2 YYNGEE. The CDR3 is 15 amino acids. This record comes from a study of blood T cell repertoires in COVID-19. This chain connects TRBV9 to TRBJ2-2, with 9 nucleotides matching TRBD1. The clonotype originates from a man aged 50 or older with acute or convalescent COVID-19. The source material was peripheral blood. CDR3 region: CASSVGTGSAGELFF. For the CDR3, the DNA is TGTGCCAGCAGCGTTGGGACAGGGTCGGCCGGGGAGCTGTTTTTT.